Listed here are 28 T cell receptor beta chains from one sample, sequenced in a study of T cell repertoires in cytomegalovirus infection. No antigen has been assigned to these receptors. TCRdb reanalysed the reads using MiXCR and keeps one entry per CDR3 protein. The sample includes about 160,000 distinct CDR3 sequences, about 20% seen only once; the top ten take 20% to 30%. The sample here was CD8+ T cells from cultured PBMCs, taken from culture after CMV antigen stimulation. The receptor set was obtained from a human donor in good health (CMV status not recorded). Some clones in this sample may be carry-over from other donors' samples.

There are a few counts of this clonotype. The rearrangement uses TRBV7-6 and TRBJ2-7; D ambiguous. Germline CDR1 SGHVS, CDR2 FNYEAQ. V gave up 5 bases and J gave up 4 bases, with 21 bases separating them. The CDR3 loop spans 16 amino acids. The CDR3 sequence: CASSHSGRLVAYEQYF. The DNA of the CDR3 is TGTGCCAGCAGCCATTCAGGAAGGCTGGTAGCATACGAGCAGTACTTC.

This clonotype is medium-sized (0.01 to 0.1%) within its sample. The chain combines TRBV28 with TRBJ1-4; TRBD1 aligns across 9 bases. The V and J ends lost 6 bases and 9 bases, in that order; junction bases with no gene match: 8. Germline V CDR1 and CDR2: MDHEN, SYDVKM. The CDR3 runs to 14 residues. The CDR3 DNA is TGTGCCAGCAGCTCGGGACAGGGTTGGAAAAAACTGTTTTTT. This encodes CASSSGQGWKKLFF.

As to this clonotype: The germline gene is not matched at one end of the junction; a read error may be the cause. The chain carries TRBV6-6 and TRBJ1-5; weak D call: TRBD1 (6 bases). The CDR3 sequence is 17 residues long. CDR1 MNHNY and CDR2 SVGAGI come from the germline V gene (reference sequence). The CDR3 bases are TGTGACAGCAGTTCACGGGGGGGGCCTTATAGCAATCAGCCCCAGCATTTT. As protein: CDSSSRGGPYSNQPQHF.

This chain uses TRBV12-5 with TRBJ2-2, with D perhaps TRBD2 (6 bases). CDR3 length equals 15 residues. Germline V gene sequence: CDR1 LGHNT, CDR2 FRNRAP. With 5 bases removed from V and 0 bases from J, the gap between germline ends came to 10 bases. CDR3 sequence: CASGGGTTNTGELFF. The CDR3 region has the DNA TGTGCTAGTGGTGGCGGGACGACGAACACCGGGGAGCTGTTTTTT.

This clonotype has only a few counts. The J gene is TRBJ2-1, the V gene TRBV11-2, with TRBD2 matching 11 bases. V was clipped by 5 bases and J by 6 bases; unmatched bases: 6. The CDR3 runs to 15 residues. Germline lookup yields CDR1 SGHAT and CDR2 FQNNGV. Here the CDR3 reads CASSPGLAGSNEQFF. DNA of the CDR3: TGTGCCAGCAGCCCCGGACTAGCGGGTTCCAATGAGCAGTTCTTC. The full variable domain, rest sourced from reference TRBV11-2 and TRBJ2-1, is EAGVAQSPRYKIIEKRQSVAFWCNPISGHATLYWYQQILGQGPKLLIQFQNNGVVDDSQLPKDRFSAERLKGVDSTLKIQPAKLEDSAVYLCASSPGLAGSNEQFFGPGTRLTVL.

This sequence joins TRBV7-2 and TRBJ2-7; either TRBD1 or TRBD2 may supply D (6 bases each). The CDR3 extends over 15 amino acids. Trimming took off 1 base at V and 3 bases at J, with 13 bases between the two ends. Per the germline V gene, CDR1 is SGHTA and CDR2 is FQGNSA. CDR3 sequence: CASSLVADRFYEQYF. DNA for the CDR3: TGTGCCAGCAGCTTAGTAGCGGACAGATTCTACGAGCAGTACTTC.

In its sample, this clonotype was seen a few times. The chain couples TRBV7-2 to TRBJ1-3, with TRBD1 matching 8 bases. The CDR3 contains 19 residues. Germline trimming cut 1 base from V and 8 bases from J; bases unmatched to any gene: 19. Looked up from germline, CDR1 is SGHTA and CDR2 is FQGNSA. CDR3 sequence: CASSLVGRRTGPFEDTIYF. CDR3 nucleotide sequence: TGTGCCAGCAGCTTAGTGGGGCGTAGGACAGGGCCGTTCGAGGACACCATATATTTT.

The chain carries TRBV7-6 and TRBJ1-2, with D possibly TRBD1 on 5 matching bases. The CDR3 spans 14 residues. Germline V CDR1 and CDR2: SGHVS, FNYEAQ. Trimming took 1 base from V and 4 from J, leaving 10 bases between them. The CDR3 reads CASSLDGGVYGYTF. DNA for the CDR3: TGTGCCAGCAGCTTAGATGGGGGGGTCTATGGCTACACCTTC.

The chain combines TRBV6-5 with TRBJ2-1; D might be TRBD2 (5 bases). The CDR3 runs 17 residues. Trimming shortened V by 5 bases and J by 6 bases, and 23 bases separated the two germline ends. The germline V gene has CDR1 MNHEY and CDR2 SVGAGI. CDR3 nucleotides: TGTGCCAGCAGTAGTCGGAAGGACTCAAGAACCGTCAATGAGCAGTTCTTC. This translates into CASSSRKDSRTVNEQFF.

This clonotype was counted a few times. The J gene is TRBJ1-4, the V gene TRBV4-3; no clear D gene. In germline, CDR1 is LGHNA, CDR2 YSLEER. The CDR3 length is 15 residues. V was cut by 0 bases and J by 6 bases, with 11 bases left in between. The CDR3 loop is CASSQERTLYEKLFF. CDR3 nucleotides: TGCGCCAGCAGCCAAGAGCGCACCCTATATGAAAAACTGTTTTTT.

The chain joins TRBV28 to TRBJ2-3, with 8 bases lining up with TRBD2. There are 16 residues in the CDR3. After removal of 6 bases from V and 8 bases from J, the junction contained 16 bases not matched to a gene. Germline loops: CDR1 MDHEN, CDR2 SYDVKM. The CDR3 reads CASRARGGGPERTQYF. The DNA of the CDR3 is TGTGCCAGCAGGGCCCGGGGGGGGGGGCCTGAACGTACGCAGTATTTT.

This clonotype was counted ten times or more. J is TRBJ1-4 and V is TRBV7-2; 7 nucleotides match TRBD1. The CDR3 length is 14 residues. Germline V lookup: CDR1 SGHTA, CDR2 FQGNSA. The J segment lost 6 bases and the V segment lost 0 bases, leaving 1 base of the junction unmatched. CDR3 loop: CASSLAGGDEKLFF. CDR3 sequence (DNA): TGTGCCAGCAGCTTAGCAGGGGGCGATGAAAAACTGTTTTTT.

The chain carries TRBV5-6 and TRBJ1-2; a weak D match, TRBD1 (6 bases). Looked up from germline, CDR1 is SGHDT and CDR2 is YYEEEE. Trimming removed 4 bases at V and 7 bases at J, with 14 bases between. The CDR3 covers 13 residues. The CDR3 sequence: CASSTWGASGYTF. The CDR3 coding sequence is TGTGCCAGCAGCACGTGGGGGGCCAGTGGCTACACCTTC.

Only a few counts were recorded for this clonotype. The chain recombines TRBV9 with TRBJ1-4; 8 bases match TRBD1. J lost 8 bases, V lost 4 bases, and 10 bases had no gene match. CDR3 length equals 15 residues. CDR1 is SGDLS, CDR2 YYNGEE, per germline. CDR3 DNA sequence: TGTGCCAGCAGCTCGAACTGGGGACAGGCGGAAAAACTGTTTTTT. Its translation is CASSSNWGQAEKLFF. Based on the CDR3 plus reference TRBV9 and TRBJ1-4, the full variable domain is DSGVTQTPKHLITATGQRVTLRCSPRSGDLSVYWYQQSLDQGLQFLIQYYNGEERAKGNILERFSAQQFPDLHSELNLSSLELGDSALYFCASSSNWGQAEKLFFGSGTQLSVL.

The chain has TRBV7-8 and TRBJ1-5; D possibly corresponds to TRBD1 (6 bases). The germline gives CDR1 SGHVS, CDR2 FQNEAQ. V lost 5 bases to trimming and J lost 3 bases, with 17 bases between them. This CDR3 is built from 16 residues. CDR3 amino acids: CASSTLQGFDNQPQHF. The CDR3 DNA sequence: TGTGCCAGCAGCACACTACAGGGTTTCGACAATCAGCCCCAGCATTTT. Combining the CDR3 with reference TRBV7-8 and TRBJ1-5 gives the whole variable domain GAGVSQSPRYKVAKRGQDVALRCDPISGHVSLFWYQQALGQGPEFLTYFQNEAQLDKSGLPSDRFFAERPEGSVSTLKIQRTQQEDSAVYLCASSTLQGFDNQPQHFGDGTRLSIL.

This chain connects TRBV7-2 to TRBJ1-1; D unclear. This CDR3 region has 15 residues. Germline loops: CDR1 SGHTA, CDR2 FQGNSA. Trimming removed 5 bases from V and 5 bases from J, with 18 bases in between. CDR3: CASSLRGSLKTEAFF. The DNA of the CDR3 is TGTGCCAGCAGCCTCCGAGGGTCCCTAAAGACTGAAGCTTTCTTT.

The rearrangement joins TRBV6-5 to TRBJ2-3, with D uncertain. The V end was cut by 2 bases, the J end by 4 bases, with 10 bases between. This CDR3 is 14 amino acids long. Germline assignment: CDR1 MNHEY and CDR2 SVGAGI. The CDR3 coding sequence is TGTGCCAGCAGTTACGCCGTTGGCGCAGATACGCAGTATTTT. It yields the protein CASSYAVGADTQYF.

In the case of this clonotype: A junction boundary mismatches the germline segment, possibly from a read error. The CDR3 sequence is CARSLGGQGTKPFYEQYF. CDR3 DNA: TGTGCCAGGAGCTTAGGGGGACAGGGAACGAAACCTTTCTACGAGCAGTACTTC. The chain couples TRBV7-9 to TRBJ2-7; 9 nucleotides match TRBD1. From germline, CDR1 is SEHNR and CDR2 FQNEAQ (reference sequence). This CDR3 contains 18 residues.

The chain combines TRBV4-1 with TRBJ2-5; 9 nucleotides match TRBD1. CDR3 size: 16 residues. Germline CDR1 is MGHRA and CDR2 is YSYEKL. The junction had 8 bases not matched to a gene; V was cut back by 2 bases and J by 4 bases. CDR3 in DNA: TGCGCCAGCAGCCAACCCGGGGACAGGGAAAGAGAGACCCAGTACTTC. This sequence encodes CASSQPGDRERETQYF.

Only a few counts were recorded for this clonotype. This chain uses TRBV24-1 with TRBJ1-3; no reliable D call. The CDR3 spans 14 residues. The germline V gene has CDR1 KGHDR and CDR2 SFDVKD. V was shortened by 4 bases and J by 0 bases, with 6 bases between the two germline ends. The CDR3 is CATSEGSSGNTIYF. CDR3 sequence (DNA): TGTGCCACCAGTGAGGGAAGCTCTGGAAACACCATATATTTT.

This rearrangement joins TRBV7-2 to TRBJ1-1; the D is unclear. The ends were cut back, 7 bases at V and 6 bases at J, with 9 bases in the middle. Per the germline V gene, CDR1 is SGHTA and CDR2 is FQGNSA. The CDR3 has 11 residues. The CDR3 DNA follows: TGTGCCAGCATCCAGGAACCTGAAGCTTTCTTT. Translating gives CASIQEPEAFF.

This clonotype has only a few counts. V and J are TRBV7-9 and TRBJ1-5, with a tentative D call TRBD1 (6 bases). Germline loops: CDR1 SEHNR, CDR2 FQNEAQ (reference sequence). Trimming pared 3 bases from V and 7 bases from J, leaving 13 bases between. The CDR3 is made up of 14 amino acids. CDR3 amino acids: CASSFGGEGQPQHF. The CDR3 DNA reads as TGTGCCAGCAGCTTCGGGGGCGAGGGGCAGCCCCAGCATTTT.

There are a few counts of this clonotype. CDR3: CASIGRPTGANVLTF. The CDR3, as DNA: TGTGCCAGCATAGGGAGGCCTACTGGGGCCAACGTCCTGACTTTC. The V and J genes are TRBV7-9 and TRBJ2-6; D may be TRBD2 (6 bases). The CDR3 is 15 amino acids. CDR1 is SEHNR, CDR2 FQNEAQ, per germline (reference sequence). V lost 7 bases and J 2 bases, leaving 12 bases between the germline ends.

This clonotype was seen more than once but under ten times. The V call is TRBV12-3 or TRBV12-4, the J call TRBJ2-7; maybe TRBD2 (6 bases). The CDR3 covers 13 residues. Trimming took 6 bases from V and 5 from J, leaving 14 bases between them. CDR3 loop: CASSEGGPNEQYF. CDR3 nucleotides: TGTGCCAGCAGCGAAGGAGGGCCGAACGAGCAGTACTTC.

The V call is TRBV7-2, the J call TRBJ2-7; 11 nucleotides match TRBD2. This CDR3 comprises 22 residues. Trimming took 3 bases from V and 4 from J; bases not matched to a gene: 26. Looked up from germline, CDR1 is SGHTA and CDR2 is FQGNSA. The CDR3 DNA is TGTGCCAGCAGCTTGGCGGGGGGTACGGCTAGCGGGGGGCATACAGCATATTACGAGCAGTACTTC. Translated, it gives CASSLAGGTASGGHTAYYEQYF.

The V gene is TRBV12-5, the J gene TRBJ1-1; 7 positions agree with TRBD1. Germline V gene data show CDR1 as LGHNT and CDR2 as FRNRAP. This CDR3 comprises 14 residues. With V trimmed by 3 bases and J by 3 bases, 4 bases remained unmatched. The CDR3 DNA reads TGTGCTAGTGGTTTCGAACAGGGGTACACTGAAGCTTTCTTT. Residues: CASGFEQGYTEAFF.

This clonotype showed up just a few times. The CDR3 nucleotides are TGTGCCAGCAGCTCCACCGGGAACGATGAGCAGTACTTC. The encoded protein is CASSSTGNDEQYF. The chain employs TRBV7-9 and TRBJ2-7; maybe TRBD2 (5 bases). This CDR3 comprises 13 residues. V shed 4 bases and J shed 7 bases, with 14 bases lying between them. Per the germline V gene, CDR1 is SEHNR and CDR2 is FQNEAQ (reference sequence).

This clonotype has only a few counts. The chain employs TRBV4-1 and TRBJ2-7; D might be TRBD1 (6 bases). The germline V gene has CDR1 MGHRA and CDR2 YSYEKL. The germline V and J ends were trimmed by 0 bases and 0 bases, with 21 bases remaining between them. The length of the CDR3 is 19 residues. The CDR3 here is CASSQEPPGGGGLSYEQYF. The CDR3 nucleotides read TGCGCCAGCAGCCAAGAGCCCCCTGGTGGGGGCGGACTCTCCTACGAGCAGTACTTC.